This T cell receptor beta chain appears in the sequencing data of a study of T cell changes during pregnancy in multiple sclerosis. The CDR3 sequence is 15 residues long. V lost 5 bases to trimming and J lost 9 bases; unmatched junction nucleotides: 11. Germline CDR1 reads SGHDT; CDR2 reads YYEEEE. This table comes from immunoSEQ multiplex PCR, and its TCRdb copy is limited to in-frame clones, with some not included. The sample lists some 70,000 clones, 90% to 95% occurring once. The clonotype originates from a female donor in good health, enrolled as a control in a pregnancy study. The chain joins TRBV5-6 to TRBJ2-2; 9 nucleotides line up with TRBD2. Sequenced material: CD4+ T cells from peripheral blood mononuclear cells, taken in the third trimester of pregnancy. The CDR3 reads CASSPPSRGGRELFF. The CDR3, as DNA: TGTGCCAGCAGTCCCCCCTCGCGGGGGGGCCGGGAGCTGTTTTTT.